This TCR beta chain was sequenced for a study of shared clonotypes between healthy human individuals. Overall study context: Per-donor plates numbered three CD4 naive, three CD4 memory, two CD8 naive and one CD8 memory.

On this clone: The sample carries other DNA sequences with the same CDR3.

About 30,000 T cell genomes, or around 180 ng DNA, went into the sorted-subset replicate PCRs. Produced via immunoSEQ multiplex PCR; TCRdb's table is partial and in-frame only. Among hundreds of thousands of clones, approximately 96% were seen once, and the ten largest hold 0.11%. Naivety among CD8 cells was defined by CD45RO negativity and positive CCR7 selection, thereby excluding terminally differentiated effector memory CD45RA+ cells. The V gene lost 5 bases and the J gene lost 4 bases, with 10 bases spanning the gap. CDR3 length equals 13 residues. CDR1 and CDR2 (germline): SGHDT, YYEEEE. The source material was naive CD8+ T cells sorted from blood. The chain uses TRBV5-6 and TRBJ1-5; no definite D call. The receptor comes from a woman aged 30 to 39 in good health. In DNA form, the CDR3 reads TGTGCCAGCAGTCTAGGCTCAAATCAGCCCCAGCATTTT. Amino acid sequence: CASSLGSNQPQHF.